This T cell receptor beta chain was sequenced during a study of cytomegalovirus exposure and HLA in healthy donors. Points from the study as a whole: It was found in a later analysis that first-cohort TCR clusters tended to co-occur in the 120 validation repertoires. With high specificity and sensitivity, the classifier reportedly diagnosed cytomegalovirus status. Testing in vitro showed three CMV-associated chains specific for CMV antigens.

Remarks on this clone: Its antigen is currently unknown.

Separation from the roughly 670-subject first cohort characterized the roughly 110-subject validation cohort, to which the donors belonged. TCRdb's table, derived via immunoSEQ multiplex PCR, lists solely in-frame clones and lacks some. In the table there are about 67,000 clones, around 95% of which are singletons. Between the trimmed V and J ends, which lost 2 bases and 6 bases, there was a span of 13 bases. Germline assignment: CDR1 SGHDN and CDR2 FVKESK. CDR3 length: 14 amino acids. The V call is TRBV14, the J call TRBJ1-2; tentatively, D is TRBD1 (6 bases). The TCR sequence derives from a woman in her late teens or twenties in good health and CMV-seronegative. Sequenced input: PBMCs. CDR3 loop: CASSQNPGHHGYTF. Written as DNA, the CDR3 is TGTGCCAGCAGCCAAAATCCGGGACACCATGGCTACACCTTC. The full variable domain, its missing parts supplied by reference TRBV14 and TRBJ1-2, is EAGVTQFPSHSVIEKGQTVTLRCDPISGHDNLYWYRRVMGKEIKFLLHFVKESKQDESGMPNNRFLAERTGGTYSTLKVQPAELEDSGVYFCASSQNPGHHGYTFGSGTRLTVV.